This is a list of T cell receptor beta chains from one sample in a study of T cells in Graves' hyperthyroidism and ophthalmopathy. TCRdb processed the multiplex PCR reads anew with MiXCR; each CDR3 protein has one entry. The sample lists more than 300,000 distinct CDR3 sequences; about 18% were seen once. Sequenced: blood. The receptor set was obtained from a man between 18 and 35 years old with Graves' ophthalmopathy. CDR3s include the opening cysteine and the closing phenylalanine or tryptophan. The D gene is left open where the match is weak. Clone size is given for some rows only: seen once, a few or many times, or a class if the clone is expanded.

abundance: many
d_gene: TRBD1
v_gene: TRBV6-2/TRBV6-3
j_gene: TRBJ1-5
CDR3nt: TGTGCCAGCAGTGGGACAGGGGGCGTTCAGCCCCAGCATTTT
CDR3aa: CASSGTGGVQPQHF

abundance: -
d_gene: -
v_gene: TRBV30
j_gene: TRBJ1-1
CDR3nt: TGTGCCTGGAGTGTACTATCCGGGAGGACTGAAGCTTTCTTT
CDR3aa: CAWSVLSGRTEAFF

abundance: -
d_gene: TRBD1
v_gene: TRBV11-2
j_gene: TRBJ2-7
CDR3nt: TGTGCCAGCAGGCGAACCGGGACAGGGTCCTACGAGCAGTACTTC
CDR3aa: CASRRTGTGSYEQYF

abundance: many
d_gene: TRBD1
v_gene: TRBV7-8
j_gene: TRBJ1-1
CDR3nt: TGTGCCAGCAGGGAGACAGGGGGCACTGAAGCTTTCTTT
CDR3aa: CASRETGGTEAFF

abundance: few
d_gene: TRBD1
v_gene: TRBV7-8
j_gene: TRBJ2-1
CDR3nt: TGTGCCAGCAGCTTAGTTTCCCGTTTTGGCATGGACAGGGTTGAGCAGTTCTTC
CDR3aa: CASSLVSRFGMDRVEQFF

abundance: many
d_gene: -
v_gene: TRBV20-1
j_gene: TRBJ2-7
CDR3nt: TGCAGTGCCCTTCAGAGCCTCGAGCACGAGCAGTACTTC
CDR3aa: CSALQSLEHEQYF

abundance: many
d_gene: TRBD1
v_gene: TRBV12-3/TRBV12-4
j_gene: TRBJ1-5
CDR3nt: TGTGCCAGCAGTTTAGAGAGGGGGCGGGAGCCCCAGCATTTT
CDR3aa: CASSLERGREPQHF

abundance: many
d_gene: -
v_gene: TRBV6-2/TRBV6-3
j_gene: TRBJ2-5
CDR3nt: TGTGCCAGCAGTTACGATCGGGAGACCCAGTACTTC
CDR3aa: CASSYDRETQYF

abundance: many
d_gene: -
v_gene: TRBV12-3/TRBV12-4
j_gene: TRBJ2-2
CDR3nt: TGTGCCAGCAGTTTCGACAGGACCGGGGCCGGGGAGCTGTTTTTT
CDR3aa: CASSFDRTGAGELFF

abundance: -
d_gene: -
v_gene: TRBV13
j_gene: TRBJ1-2
CDR3nt: TGTGCCAGCAGCTTAAGACAGGATGGGAACTATGGCTACACCTTC
CDR3aa: CASSLRQDGNYGYTF

abundance: few
d_gene: -
v_gene: TRBV7-6
j_gene: TRBJ1-2
CDR3nt: TGTGCCAGCAGCTTAGACCCATCCGGGACCGTGAAAGGCTACACCTTC
CDR3aa: CASSLDPSGTVKGYTF

abundance: -
d_gene: -
v_gene: TRBV18
j_gene: TRBJ2-4
CDR3nt: TGTGCCAGCTCACCACTTTCAGGGAAAGGCAAAAACATTCAGTACTTC
CDR3aa: CASSPLSGKGKNIQYF